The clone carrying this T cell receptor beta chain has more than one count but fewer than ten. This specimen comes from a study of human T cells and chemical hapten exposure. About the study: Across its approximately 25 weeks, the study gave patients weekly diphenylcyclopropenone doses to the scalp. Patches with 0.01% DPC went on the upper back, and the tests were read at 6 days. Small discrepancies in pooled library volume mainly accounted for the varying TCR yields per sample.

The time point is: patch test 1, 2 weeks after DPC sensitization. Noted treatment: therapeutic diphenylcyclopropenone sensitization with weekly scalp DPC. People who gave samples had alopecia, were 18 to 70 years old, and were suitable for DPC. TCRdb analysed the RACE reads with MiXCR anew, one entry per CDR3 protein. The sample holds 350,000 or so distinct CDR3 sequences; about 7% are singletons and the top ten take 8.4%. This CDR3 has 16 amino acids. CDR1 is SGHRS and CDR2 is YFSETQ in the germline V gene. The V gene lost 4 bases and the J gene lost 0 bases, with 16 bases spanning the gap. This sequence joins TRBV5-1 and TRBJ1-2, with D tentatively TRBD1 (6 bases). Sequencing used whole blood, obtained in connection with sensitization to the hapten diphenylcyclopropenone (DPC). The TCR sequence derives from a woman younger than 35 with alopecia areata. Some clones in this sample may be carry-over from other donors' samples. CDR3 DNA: TGCGCCAGCAGCCCGACACAGGGAGAAGCTAACTATGGCTACACCTTC. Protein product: CASSPTQGEANYGYTF.